Following are 23 T cell receptor beta chains from one sample sequenced in a study of blood T cell repertoires in COVID-19. Produced via immunoSEQ multiplex PCR; TCRdb's table is partial and in-frame only. The data show tens of thousands of clones, roughly 87% seen once. Specimen: peripheral blood. These receptors were collected from a man between 60 and 70 years old with acute or convalescent COVID-19.

The chain is built from TRBV4-2 and TRBJ1-1; D uncertain. Germline loops: CDR1 LGHNA, CDR2 YNFKEQ. The CDR3 extends over 15 amino acids. The V gene lost 0 bases and the J gene lost 3 bases, with 11 bases spanning the gap. CDR3 amino acids: CASSQELPGHTEAFF. The CDR3 DNA sequence: TGTGCCAGCAGCCAAGAACTTCCAGGCCACACTGAAGCTTTCTTT.

The V call is TRBV9, the J call TRBJ2-3, with 9 bases fitting TRBD2. This CDR3 comprises 15 residues. Germline V gene lookup returns CDR1 SGDLS and CDR2 YYNGEE. V gave up 3 bases and J gave up 3 bases; unmatched junction bases: 5. As DNA, the CDR3 is TGTGCCAGCAGCGCGCGGGGGGGCCGGACAGATACGCAGTATTTT. This sequence encodes CASSARGGRTDTQYF.

This rearrangement joins TRBV7-8 to TRBJ1-1; D is unclear. Looked up from germline, CDR1 is SGHVS and CDR2 is FQNEAQ. Deletions cut 7 bases from V and 1 base from J, with 13 bases between. This CDR3 is 14 amino acids long. The CDR3 nucleotides read TGTGCCAGCATCATGTCACTTCGGAACACTGAAGCTTTCTTT. This sequence encodes CASIMSLRNTEAFF.

The genes are TRBV29-1 and TRBJ1-1, with D possibly TRBD1 on 6 matching bases. This CDR3 has 12 residues. Trimming took off 2 bases at V and 5 bases at J, with 9 bases between the two ends. CDR1 is SQVTM and CDR2 is ANQGSEA in the germline V gene. CDR3 loop: CSVERGSTEAFF. The CDR3 DNA reads TGCAGCGTTGAAAGGGGGTCTACTGAAGCTTTCTTT.

This clone came up a few times. The sample holds other DNA sequences that translate to the same CDR3. The chain joins TRBV5-4 to TRBJ2-7, with a tentative D call TRBD2 (6 bases). V was shortened by 4 bases and J by 3 bases, with 14 bases between the two germline ends. Germline CDR1 SGHNT, CDR2 YYREEE (reference sequence). The CDR3 runs to 14 residues. The CDR3 sequence: CASSEGRGSYEQYF. For the CDR3, the DNA is TGTGCCAGCAGCGAGGGCCGGGGGAGCTACGAGCAGTACTTC.

V usage is TRBV6-6 and J usage is TRBJ2-7; 11 nucleotides line up with TRBD2. CDR1 and CDR2 from the germline V gene are MNHNY and SVGAGI (reference sequence). With 6 bases clipped from V and 3 bases from J, the junction kept 10 bases outside the gene matches. The CDR3 runs to 16 residues. This CDR3 reads CASRPLTGTSGYEQYF. CDR3 bases: TGTGCCAGCAGACCCCTGACCGGGACTAGCGGCTACGAGCAGTACTTC.

The chain combines TRBV7-2 with TRBJ1-1, with a possible D match to TRBD1 (6 bases). Germline V gene lookup returns CDR1 SGHTA and CDR2 FQGNSA. There are 16 residues in the CDR3. V dropped 4 bases and J dropped 1 base, with 16 bases sitting between them. This CDR3 is CASSSKVGAGNTEAFF. The CDR3 nucleotides are TGTGCCAGCAGCTCCAAGGTGGGGGCCGGGAACACTGAAGCTTTCTTT.

The gene calls are TRBV11-2 and TRBJ2-1, with a weak D call TRBD2 (5 bases). This CDR3 region has 15 residues. Trimming took off 0 bases at V and 4 bases at J, with 10 bases between the two ends. Per the germline V gene, CDR1 is SGHAT and CDR2 is FQNNGV. The CDR3 loop is CASSLEGWEYNEQFF. The CDR3 region has the DNA TGTGCCAGCAGCTTAGAGGGGTGGGAGTACAATGAGCAGTTCTTC.

The CDR3 reads CASKRTVNTGELFF. CDR3 bases: TGTGCCAGCAAAAGGACAGTCAACACCGGGGAGCTGTTTTTT. V usage is TRBV2 and J usage is TRBJ2-2; D is possibly TRBD1 (6 bases). The CDR3 runs 14 residues. Trimming stripped 7 bases from V and 2 bases from J, with 11 bases between. The germline V gene has CDR1 SNHLY and CDR2 FYNNEI. Full variable domain (outside the CDR3, taken from reference TRBV2 and TRBJ2-2): EPEVTQTPSHQVTQMGQEVILRCVPISNHLYFYWYRQILGQKVEFLVSFYNNEISEKSEIFDDQFSVERPDGSNFTLKIRSTKLEDSAMYFCASKRTVNTGELFFGEGSRLTVL.

The chain combines TRBV29-1 with TRBJ1-1, with D tentatively TRBD1 (5 bases). The V end was cut by 4 bases, the J end by 10 bases, with 13 bases between. From germline, CDR1 is SQVTM and CDR2 ANQGSEA. The CDR3 runs 11 residues. This chain's CDR3 is CSVVQGGVAFF. In DNA, the CDR3 is TGCAGCGTTGTCCAGGGTGGGGTAGCTTTCTTT.

The chain is built from TRBV15 and TRBJ2-7; 7 positions agree with TRBD1. The CDR3 spans 16 residues. J lost 7 bases, V lost 6 bases, and 18 bases had no gene match. The germline V gene encodes CDR1 LNHNV and CDR2 YYDKDF (reference sequence). The CDR3 loop reads CATRATGATLRSEQYF. Here the CDR3 DNA reads TGTGCCACCAGGGCAACAGGGGCCACCCTTAGGAGTGAGCAGTACTTC.

The V and J genes are TRBV7-9 and TRBJ2-7; D is perhaps TRBD1 (6 bases). The V end was cut by 2 bases, the J end by 2 bases, with 10 bases between. Germline values: CDR1 SEHNR, CDR2 FQNEAQ (reference sequence). The CDR3 sequence is 14 residues long. The CDR3 DNA is TGTGCCAGCAGCTTAACAGGGATTACCTACGAGCAGTACTTC. This gives the protein CASSLTGITYEQYF.

J is TRBJ2-1 and V is TRBV6-5; the match to TRBD2 covers 10 bases. The CDR3 runs to 15 residues. V gave up 5 bases and J gave up 5 bases; unmatched junction bases: 6. In germline, CDR1 is MNHEY, CDR2 SVGAGI. The CDR3 DNA reads TGTGCCAGCAGTCTAGCGGGAGCCGTAGACAATGAGCAGTTCTTC. Protein sequence: CASSLAGAVDNEQFF.

The chain combines TRBV3-1 (or the pseudogene TRBV3-2) with TRBJ2-3; the match to TRBD2 covers 9 bases. This CDR3 has 16 residues. The germline V gene has CDR1 LGHDT and CDR2 YNNKEL (reference sequence). The junction had 7 bases not matched to a gene; V was cut back by 1 base and J by 5 bases. The CDR3 here is CASSQVLLAGQDTQYF. In DNA, the CDR3 is TGTGCCAGCAGCCAAGTGCTACTAGCGGGTCAAGATACGCAGTATTTT.

This chain joins TRBV6-5 and TRBJ1-2, with TRBD1 matching 7 bases. J was trimmed by 5 bases and V by 5 bases; bases with no gene match: 8. CDR1 and CDR2 (germline): MNHEY, SVGAGI. CDR3 length: 14 amino acids. The CDR3 nucleotides are TGTGCCAGCAGTAACCTTGGACAGGTTTATGGCTACACCTTC. This sequence encodes CASSNLGQVYGYTF.

The genes are TRBV7-2 and TRBJ2-2; 9 nucleotides align to TRBD2. Germline-derived CDR1 and CDR2 are SGHTA and FQGNSA. The CDR3 has 17 amino acids. Trimming cost V 4 bases and J 0 bases; bases outside gene matches: 6. CDR3 nucleotides: TGTGCCAGCAGCTCAAGCGGGGGGCAAACGAACACCGGGGAGCTGTTTTTT. Encoded protein: CASSSSGGQTNTGELFF.

The chain has TRBV5-4 and TRBJ1-2; a possible D gene is TRBD1 (6 bases). Germline V gene lookup returns CDR1 SGHNT and CDR2 YYREEE (reference sequence). The CDR3 consists of 15 residues. Trimming left V 0 bases short and J 1 base short, with 10 bases between. The DNA for the CDR3 is TGTGCCAGCAGCTTGGGTCAGGGGAATAACTATGGCTACACCTTC. It specifies CASSLGQGNNYGYTF.

The CDR3 DNA reads TGTGCCTGGAGAGGGGACAGGGGTTGGACTGAAGCTTTCTTT. As protein: CAWRGDRGWTEAFF. V usage is TRBV30 and J usage is TRBJ1-1; 10 bases are a match to TRBD1. Germline CDR1 and CDR2: GTSNPN and SVGIG (reference sequence). J lost 5 bases, V lost 3 bases, and 6 bases had no gene match. The length of the CDR3 is 14 residues.

This chain connects TRBV28 to TRBJ1-2; TRBD1 might be the D (5 bases). Trimming took off 7 bases at V and 4 bases at J, with 16 bases between the two ends. The germline CDR1 and CDR2 sequences are MDHEN and SYDVKM. CDR3 length equals 14 residues. CDR3 region: CASIPLDSLYGYTF. The CDR3, as DNA: TGTGCCAGCATCCCCCTCGACAGCCTCTATGGCTACACCTTC.

This clone was seen a single time. The chain couples TRBV19 to TRBJ2-3, with D possibly being TRBD2 (6 bases). The CDR3 runs 14 residues. The V and J ends lost 2 bases and 2 bases respectively, with 8 bases between them. Germline assignment: CDR1 LNHDA and CDR2 SQIVND (reference sequence). The CDR3 coding sequence is TGTGCCAGTAGTATAAGGGACTCCACAGATACGCAGTATTTT. Protein product: CASSIRDSTDTQYF. The entire variable domain, with the rest obtained from reference TRBV19 and TRBJ2-3, is as follows: DGGITQSPKYLFRKEGQNVTLSCEQNLNHDAMYWYRQDPGQGLRLIYYSQIVNDFQKGDIAEGYSVSREKKESFPLTVTSAQKNPTAFYLCASSIRDSTDTQYFGPGTRLTVL.

The V call is TRBV18, the J call TRBJ2-1; possibly TRBD2 for D (5 bases). Trimming cost V 4 bases and J 4 bases, with 17 bases left between them. From germline, CDR1 is KGHSH and CDR2 LQKENI. CDR3 size: 16 residues. The CDR3, as DNA: TGTGCCAGCTCACGGGAGCTAAAGAGGGATTACAATGAGCAGTTCTTC. Its translation is CASSRELKRDYNEQFF.

The chain carries TRBV4-2 and TRBJ1-1, with D unclear. Trimming pared 0 bases from V and 4 bases from J, leaving 12 bases between. Germline CDR1 LGHNA, CDR2 YNFKEQ. The CDR3 runs to 15 residues. This CDR3 is CASSQEPAGLTEAFF. The CDR3 region has the DNA TGTGCCAGCAGCCAAGAACCTGCAGGCCTCACTGAAGCTTTCTTT.

The chain links TRBV6-5 to TRBJ2-7; the match to TRBD2 covers 13 bases. Germline loops: CDR1 MNHEY, CDR2 SVGAGI. V shed 6 bases, J shed 5 bases, and the junction held 7 bases outside the gene matches. CDR3 size: 15 residues. In DNA, the CDR3 is TGTGCCAGCAGCCTACTAGCGGGAGGGGTCAACGAGCAGTACTTC. It specifies CASSLLAGGVNEQYF.